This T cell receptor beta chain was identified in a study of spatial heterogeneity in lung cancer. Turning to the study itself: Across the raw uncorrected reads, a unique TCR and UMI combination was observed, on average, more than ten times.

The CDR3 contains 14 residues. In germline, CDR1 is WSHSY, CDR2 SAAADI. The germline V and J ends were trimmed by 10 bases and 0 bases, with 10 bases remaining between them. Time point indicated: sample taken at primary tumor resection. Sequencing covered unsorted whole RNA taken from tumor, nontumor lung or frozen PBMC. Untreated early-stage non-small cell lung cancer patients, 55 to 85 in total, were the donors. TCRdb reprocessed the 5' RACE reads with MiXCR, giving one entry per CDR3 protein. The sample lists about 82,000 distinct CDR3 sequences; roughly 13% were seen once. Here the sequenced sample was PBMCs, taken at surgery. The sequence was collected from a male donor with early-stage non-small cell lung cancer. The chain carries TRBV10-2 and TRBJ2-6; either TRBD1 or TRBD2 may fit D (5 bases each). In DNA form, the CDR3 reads TGCGCCACATCCGGGGCCTCTGGGGCCAACGTCCTGACTTTC. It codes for CATSGASGANVLTF.